Below, 8 T cell receptor beta chains from the same sample are listed, as sequenced in a study of cytomegalovirus exposure and HLA in healthy donors. The PCR was carried out with 60 Vbeta primers and 13 Jbeta primers. Clones were read by immunoSEQ multiplex PCR, and TCRdb kept only the in-frame ones, dropping some. The sample comprises more than 95,000 clones, around 84% of which are singletons, and roughly 6.3% rests with the top ten. The sample was PBMCs. These receptors came from a woman aged 40-49 years in good health and CMV-seronegative.

The rearrangement joins TRBV28 to TRBJ2-1; 9 bases map to TRBD1. This CDR3 spans 15 amino acids. Germline values: CDR1 MDHEN, CDR2 SYDVKM. V lost 6 bases to trimming and J lost 8 bases; unmatched junction nucleotides: 11. The CDR3 DNA sequence: TGTGCCAGCAGGGGAGCGGACAGGGGTAGCCATGAGCAGTTCTTC. Its translation is CASRGADRGSHEQFF.

The J gene is TRBJ1-3, the V gene TRBV6-1, with D hard to call. The germline CDR1 and CDR2 sequences are MNHNS and SASEGT. The V end was cut by 7 bases, the J end by 4 bases, with 11 bases between. This CDR3 region has 13 residues. CDR3 nucleotide sequence: TGTGCCAGCACGAGGGTCTCAGGAAACACCATATATTTT. It encodes CASTRVSGNTIYF.

V gene TRBV18 combines with J gene TRBJ2-3; 12 nucleotides align to TRBD1. The CDR3 covers 14 residues. The germline gives CDR1 KGHSH, CDR2 LQKENI. Losses at the gene ends were 8 bases for V and 2 bases for J; bases not matched to a gene: 2. The CDR3 sequence: CASKGQGATDTQYF. The CDR3 DNA sequence: TGTGCCAGCAAGGGACAGGGGGCCACAGATACGCAGTATTTT.

This chain links TRBV7-2 with TRBJ2-7, with D possibly TRBD1 on 5 matching bases. CDR3 length: 14 residues. The germline V and J ends were trimmed by 1 base and 3 bases, with 10 bases remaining between them. Looked up from germline, CDR1 is SGHTA and CDR2 is FQGNSA. The CDR3 loop is CASSLDRYGYEQYF. The CDR3 coding sequence is TGTGCCAGCAGCTTAGACAGGTACGGCTACGAGCAGTACTTC.

This clone has only a few counts. The rearrangement joins TRBV5-6 to TRBJ2-7; TRBD2 matches at 8 bases. The CDR3 is 15 amino acids. In germline, CDR1 is SGHDT, CDR2 YYEEEE. J lost 0 bases, V lost 1 base, and 3 bases had no gene match. CDR3 DNA: TGTGCCAGCAGCTTGTTCGGGGGGGCCTCCTACGAGCAGTACTTC. The encoded protein is CASSLFGGASYEQYF.

The chain uses TRBV5-5 and TRBJ1-5; D call uncertain. V was pared by 2 bases and J by 3 bases, with 6 bases between. CDR3 length equals 13 residues. Germline-derived CDR1 and CDR2 are SGHKS and YYEKEE (reference sequence). CDR3 amino acids: CASSFVNNQPQHF. The CDR3 nucleotides are TGTGCCAGCAGCTTCGTAAACAATCAGCCCCAGCATTTT.

The V and J genes are TRBV27 and TRBJ2-2; D unresolved. The germline V and J ends were trimmed by 6 bases and 8 bases, with 16 bases remaining between them. Germline CDR1 is MNHEY and CDR2 is SMNVEV (reference sequence). The CDR3 spans 14 residues. The CDR3 spells CASRQSTQIGELFF. The CDR3 DNA is TGTGCCAGCAGACAGTCAACGCAAATTGGGGAGCTGTTTTTT.

V and J are TRBV7-2 and TRBJ1-2; maybe TRBD1 (5 bases). V was clipped by 1 base and J by 4 bases, with 13 bases between them. The CDR3 loop spans 15 amino acids. The germline V gene encodes CDR1 SGHTA and CDR2 FQGNSA. The DNA of the CDR3 is TGTGCCAGCAGCTTAGGAAGGAGGGGAGCCTATGGCTACACCTTC. Its translation is CASSLGRRGAYGYTF.